Following are 9 T cell receptor beta chains from one sample sequenced in a study of T cells in Graves' hyperthyroidism and ophthalmopathy. Using RNA transcripts as the source, TCR beta CDR3 regions were amplified. The HTBI set primed first-round TCR CDR3 RT-PCR. TCRdb analysed the multiplex PCR reads with MiXCR anew, one entry per CDR3 protein. The sample has 250,000 to 400,000 distinct CDR3 sequences, roughly 15% seen once. Sequencing was done on a sample of blood. The source is a woman in her thirties or forties with Graves' ophthalmopathy.

Comment on this clonotype: The junction differs from germline at one of its ends, possibly a read error. The chain carries TRBV2 and TRBJ2-2, with TRBD2 matching 8 bases. CDR3 size: 16 residues. The germline V gene has CDR1 SNHLY and CDR2 FYNNEI. CDR3 loop: CTSSDGGLGNTGELFF. DNA of the CDR3: TGTACCAGCAGTGACGGGGGACTAGGGAACACCGGGGAGCTGTTTTTT.

This clonotype was observed at least ten times. J is TRBJ1-1 and V is TRBV2; 7 positions match TRBD1. Germline CDR1 and CDR2: SNHLY and FYNNEI. V was clipped by 8 bases and J by 1 base; unmatched bases: 10. The CDR3 totals 15 residues. CDR3 DNA: TGTGCCAGCCAGACGAAGGGGGCAACGAACACTGAAGCTTTCTTT. This encodes CASQTKGATNTEAFF.

This clonotype was observed a handful of times. The rearrangement joins TRBV6-2 or TRBV6-3 to TRBJ2-7; D tentatively fits TRBD1 or TRBD2 (6 bases each). The CDR3 is made up of 14 amino acids. V was pared by 2 bases and J by 5 bases, with 13 bases between. CDR1 is MNHEY, CDR2 SVGEGT, per germline. This chain's CDR3 is CASSYGGRRHEQYF. CDR3 nucleotides: TGTGCCAGCAGTTACGGGGGGCGACGACACGAGCAGTACTTC.

In its sample, this clonotype was seen many times. The V call is TRBV7-8, the J call TRBJ1-1; D is ambiguous. The CDR3 length is 18 residues. Germline V gene lookup returns CDR1 SGHVS and CDR2 FQNEAQ. Trimming took off 1 base at V and 3 bases at J, with 21 bases between the two ends. The CDR3 is CASSLVPTRVGRDTEAFF. CDR3 sequence (DNA): TGTGCCAGCAGCTTAGTACCCACTCGGGTCGGACGGGACACTGAAGCTTTCTTT.

The J gene is TRBJ1-3, the V gene TRBV24-1; a weak D match, TRBD1 (5 bases). V shed 3 bases and J shed 1 base, with 6 bases lying between them. CDR3 size: 14 residues. The germline gives CDR1 KGHDR, CDR2 SFDVKD. This CDR3 is CATSDDSSGNTIYF. The CDR3 coding sequence is TGTGCCACCAGTGATGACAGTTCTGGAAACACCATATATTTT.

This clonotype was seen a handful of times. The genes are TRBV5-1 and TRBJ2-7; 10 bases are shared with TRBD1. In germline, CDR1 is SGHRS, CDR2 YFSETQ. The CDR3 consists of 18 residues. The trim removed 2 bases at V and 0 bases at J, leaving 11 bases unmatched. The CDR3 DNA is TGCGCCAGCAGCTTCTCGGGACAGGGGATCCACCGCTCCTACGAGCAGTACTTC. Its translation is CASSFSGQGIHRSYEQYF.

This clonotype was detected ten times or more. This chain connects TRBV6-1 to TRBJ2-4; TRBD2 agrees at 8 bases. Per the germline V gene, CDR1 is MNHNS and CDR2 is SASEGT. V trimming: 6 bases; J trimming: 5 bases; junction bases outside the gene matches: 3. This CDR3 contains 13 residues. CDR3 bases: TGTGCCAGCAGCGCGGGACTAGAAAACATTCAGTACTTC. It translates to CASSAGLENIQYF.

This clonotype was counted ten times or more. The V call is TRBV27, the J call TRBJ2-7; 8 bases line up with TRBD2. Germline CDR1 is MNHEY and CDR2 is SMNVEV (reference sequence). The CDR3 is 14 residues long. Unmatched junction bases numbered 4, after V lost 3 bases and J lost 3 bases. CDR3 loop: CASSLGREVYEQYF. Written as DNA, the CDR3 is TGTGCCAGCAGTTTGGGGCGGGAGGTCTACGAGCAGTACTTC.

Comments on this clonotype: A much bigger clone sits one base away, suggesting this may be a read error. This chain uses TRBV20-1 with TRBJ2-1, with D possibly TRBD2 on 6 matching bases. CDR1 and CDR2 (germline): DFQATT, SNEGSKA (reference sequence). This CDR3 comprises 12 residues. The CDR3 DNA follows: TGCAGTGCAACCGGGACTTACAATGAGCAGCTCTTC. It encodes CSATGTYNEQLF.